The next 11 T cell receptor beta chains were all read from a single sample in a study of blood T cell repertoires in COVID-19. Data came from immunoSEQ multiplex PCR; TCRdb stores just in-frame clones and leaves some out. This table holds approximately 140,000 clones, 88% found once. The specimen was peripheral blood. These receptors were collected from a human donor with COVID-19, enrolled during active disease. The donor label of this sample is uncertain.

The chain couples TRBV4-1 to TRBJ2-7, with 8 bases lining up with TRBD1. The CDR3 is made up of 14 amino acids. The germline V gene has CDR1 MGHRA and CDR2 YSYEKL. Trimming took 3 bases from V and 6 from J; bases not matched to a gene: 7. This CDR3 reads CASSHLADRAEQYF. CDR3 in DNA: TGCGCCAGCAGCCACCTGGCGGACAGGGCCGAGCAGTACTTC.

This clone came up a few times. The V call is TRBV19, the J call TRBJ1-4; 12 bases line up with TRBD1. Germline trimming cut 5 bases from V and 5 bases from J; bases unmatched to any gene: 9. Looked up from germline, CDR1 is LNHDA and CDR2 is SQIVND (reference sequence). CDR3 size: 17 residues. The CDR3 nucleotides are TGTGCCAGTAGTCCTCCCGGGACAGGGGGCCGGAATGAAAAACTGTTTTTT. This codes for CASSPPGTGGRNEKLFF.

This chain uses TRBV9 with TRBJ1-6, with 8 bases lining up with TRBD1. The length of the CDR3 is 16 residues. Looked up from germline, CDR1 is SGDLS and CDR2 is YYNGEE. Trimming cost V 0 bases and J 6 bases; bases outside gene matches: 5. CDR3 in DNA: TGTGCCAGCAGCGTAGGGCAGGGGGCGTTTAATTCACCCCTCCACTTT. Amino acids: CASSVGQGAFNSPLHF.

The V call is TRBV12-5, the J call TRBJ1-4; tentative D call: TRBD1 (6 bases). Between the trimmed V and J ends, which lost 3 bases and 0 bases, there was a span of 8 bases. The CDR3 is made up of 15 amino acids. CDR1 and CDR2 (germline): LGHNT, FRNRAP. CDR3 DNA: TGTGCTAGTGGTTTAGGGACAACAACTAATGAAAAACTGTTTTTT. Its protein is CASGLGTTTNEKLFF.

The chain couples TRBV11-2 to TRBJ2-1; TRBD2 agrees at 7 bases. The CDR3 extends over 16 amino acids. Germline V CDR1 and CDR2: SGHAT, FQNNGV. With 7 bases clipped from V and 4 bases from J, the junction kept 13 bases outside the gene matches. CDR3 sequence reads: CASTFEAGTLYNEQFF. CDR3 in DNA: TGTGCCAGCACCTTCGAAGCGGGAACGTTGTACAATGAGCAGTTCTTC.

The chain joins TRBV7-9 to TRBJ2-1, with 8 bases aligning to TRBD2. With 6 bases clipped from V and 5 bases from J, the junction kept 0 bases outside the gene matches. CDR3 size: 12 residues. CDR1 and CDR2 from the germline V gene are SEHNR and FQNEAQ (reference sequence). The CDR3 coding sequence is TGTGCCAGCAGTAGCGGGAACAATGAGCAGTTCTTC. Protein: CASSSGNNEQFF.

The chain links TRBV10-2 to TRBJ2-3; the match to TRBD2 covers 10 bases. Germline lookup yields CDR1 WSHSY and CDR2 SAAADI. J was trimmed by 1 base and V by 3 bases; bases with no gene match: 4. The CDR3 is 16 amino acids. CDR3 region: CASSDWLAGGTDTQYF. The DNA for the CDR3 is TGCGCCAGCAGTGATTGGCTAGCGGGGGGCACAGATACGCAGTATTTT.

The V and J genes are TRBV11-3 and TRBJ2-2; 8 nucleotides line up with TRBD2. The germline CDR1 and CDR2 sequences are SGHNT and YENEEA. The CDR3 is made up of 15 amino acids. The V gene end was trimmed by 3 bases and the J gene end by 4 bases; junction bases not matched to a gene: 4. CDR3 DNA sequence: TGTGCCAGCAGCTTTAGCGGGATTGGCACCGGGGAGCTGTTTTTT. It yields the protein CASSFSGIGTGELFF.

In this sample, this clone turned up once. This chain connects TRBV5-1 to TRBJ2-5; 12 nucleotides agree with TRBD1. CDR1 is SGHRS, CDR2 YFSETQ, per germline. V was clipped by 2 bases and J by 5 bases; unmatched bases: 7. The CDR3 has 16 amino acids. The CDR3 DNA reads as TGCGCCAGCAGCTTAGGGACAGGGGGCGTGAAGGAGACCCAGTACTTC. Its translation is CASSLGTGGVKETQYF.

The chain employs TRBV2 and TRBJ1-2, with TRBD1 identical over 8 bases. V shed 5 bases, J shed 8 bases, and the junction held 7 bases outside the gene matches. CDR1 and CDR2 from the germline V gene are SNHLY and FYNNEI. The CDR3 is 13 residues long. CDR3 protein: CASSSDRGDGYTF. CDR3 sequence (DNA): TGTGCCAGCAGTTCTGACAGGGGAGACGGCTACACCTTC. Full variable domain (outside the CDR3, taken from reference TRBV2 and TRBJ1-2): EPEVTQTPSHQVTQMGQEVILRCVPISNHLYFYWYRQILGQKVEFLVSFYNNEISEKSEIFDDQFSVERPDGSNFTLKIRSTKLEDSAMYFCASSSDRGDGYTFGSGTRLTVV.

This clone appeared a single time. This sequence joins TRBV10-3 and TRBJ1-5, with TRBD1 matching 9 bases. CDR3 size: 13 residues. Germline V CDR1 and CDR2: ENHRY, SYGVKD. V was pared by 10 bases and J by 7 bases, with 8 bases of the junction left unmatched. CDR3 residues: CASAGTGHQPQHF. The CDR3 DNA is TGTGCCAGCGCCGGGACAGGGCACCAGCCCCAGCATTTT.